These 21 T cell receptor beta chains share one sample of origin, sequenced in a study of blood T cell repertoires in COVID-19. Only in-frame clones appear in the TCRdb table, and some are missing; sequencing was by immunoSEQ multiplex PCR. The sample lists around 270,000 clones, about 87% seen once, with roughly 4% in the top ten. Sequenced input: peripheral blood. These receptors originate from a man between 60 and 75 years old who had recovered from COVID-19.

The rearrangement uses TRBV2 and TRBJ1-2, with D maybe TRBD1 (5 bases). This CDR3 has 21 amino acids. V was clipped by 3 bases and J by 0 bases, with 29 bases between them. Germline V lookup: CDR1 SNHLY, CDR2 FYNNEI. The CDR3 sequence: CASSDWGVSRQGRGANYGYTF. CDR3 bases: TGTGCCAGCAGTGATTGGGGCGTGTCACGGCAGGGAAGAGGCGCTAACTATGGCTACACCTTC.

The chain couples TRBV5-6 to TRBJ2-3; 8 positions match TRBD2. The germline V gene has CDR1 SGHDT and CDR2 YYEEEE. With 5 bases clipped from V and 6 bases from J, the junction kept 11 bases outside the gene matches. CDR3 length equals 15 residues. CDR3 in amino acids: CASSPSGGAWDTQYF. CDR3 sequence (DNA): TGTGCCAGCAGTCCCAGCGGGGGTGCATGGGATACGCAGTATTTT.

The chain couples TRBV6-5 to TRBJ1-1, with a tentative D call TRBD1 (6 bases). This CDR3 comprises 16 residues. Deletions cut 2 bases from V and 3 bases from J, with 16 bases between. Germline values: CDR1 MNHEY, CDR2 SVGAGI. The DNA for the CDR3 is TGTGCCAGCAGTTACACCGCCGGGGGGCCTCACACTGAAGCTTTCTTT. Translation: CASSYTAGGPHTEAFF.

The chain links TRBV24-1 to TRBJ2-1; a weak D match, TRBD1 (6 bases). V was clipped by 0 bases and J by 10 bases, with 12 bases between them. The length of the CDR3 is 14 residues. In germline, CDR1 is KGHDR, CDR2 SFDVKD. CDR3 sequence (DNA): TGTGCCACCAGTGATTTGCGCACAGGGTTGGAGCAGTTCTTC. It translates to CATSDLRTGLEQFF.

V gene TRBV18 combines with J gene TRBJ1-1; D not certain. Germline V gives CDR1 KGHSH, CDR2 LQKENI. V was cut by 4 bases and J by 0 bases, with 9 bases left in between. This CDR3 region has 14 residues. In nucleotides, the CDR3 is TGTGCCAGCTCACTAAACAGTCTGAACACTGAAGCTTTCTTT. It specifies CASSLNSLNTEAFF.

The chain combines TRBV5-1 with TRBJ1-6; D call uncertain. The germline V gene has CDR1 SGHRS and CDR2 YFSETQ. This CDR3 spans 15 amino acids. V dropped 4 bases and J dropped 8 bases, with 16 bases sitting between them. CDR3 sequence (DNA): TGCGCCAGCAGCCCCGGTACAGTGGTATATTCACCCCTCCACTTT. Translated: CASSPGTVVYSPLHF.

Here the CDR3 DNA reads TGTGCCAGCAGTCCCCTAGGGGGCACCTATGGCTACACCTTC. This codes for CASSPLGGTYGYTF. V gene TRBV27 combines with J gene TRBJ1-2; 7 bases fit TRBD1. Germline CDR1 and CDR2: MNHEY and SMNVEV (reference sequence). The CDR3 contains 14 residues. Losses at the gene ends were 5 bases for V and 4 bases for J; bases not matched to a gene: 7.

The J gene is TRBJ2-7, the V gene TRBV6-5; the D is unclear. V was clipped by 0 bases and J by 7 bases, with 13 bases between them. This CDR3 is 14 amino acids long. Germline V gene data show CDR1 as MNHEY and CDR2 as SVGAGI. The CDR3 is CASSYSQPGGEQYF. Here the CDR3 DNA reads TGTGCCAGCAGTTACTCGCAGCCGGGTGGGGAGCAGTACTTC.

J is TRBJ2-1 and V is TRBV3-1 (or the pseudogene TRBV3-2), with 8 bases matching TRBD2. With 0 bases clipped from V and 8 bases from J, the junction kept 9 bases outside the gene matches. The germline V gene encodes CDR1 LGHDT and CDR2 YNNKEL (reference sequence). This CDR3 contains 16 residues. The CDR3 is CASSQDPLRGAYEQFF. For the CDR3, the DNA is TGTGCCAGCAGCCAAGACCCTCTGCGGGGGGCATATGAGCAGTTCTTC.

The chain combines TRBV5-6 with TRBJ2-2; the D gene is possibly TRBD1 (7 bases). The germline V and J ends were trimmed by 6 bases and 4 bases, with 16 bases remaining between them. There are 15 residues in the CDR3. Germline V gene sequence: CDR1 SGHDT, CDR2 YYEEEE. The CDR3 DNA reads as TGTGCCAGCAACAACCCAGGGGGAGGCACCGGGGAGCTGTTTTTT. It specifies CASNNPGGGTGELFF.

This chain connects TRBV6-5 to TRBJ1-5, with D possibly being TRBD1 (6 bases). The CDR3 has 15 amino acids. Trimming shortened V by 10 bases and J by 0 bases, and 16 bases separated the two germline ends. Germline V gene data show CDR1 as MNHEY and CDR2 as SVGAGI. The CDR3 sequence: CATQGQRDSNQPQHF. CDR3 nucleotide sequence: TGTGCCACCCAAGGACAGCGAGATAGCAATCAGCCCCAGCATTTT.

This clone occurred a few times. The chain is built from TRBV20-1 and TRBJ2-5, with D uncertain. V shed 3 bases and J shed 1 base, with 9 bases lying between them. This CDR3 is 13 amino acids long. Germline V gene sequence: CDR1 DFQATT, CDR2 SNEGSKA (reference sequence). DNA for the CDR3: TGCAGTGCTAGTACGGCTAGCCAAGAGACCCAGTACTTC. It yields the protein CSASTASQETQYF.

The chain combines TRBV6-1 with TRBJ2-3, with TRBD2 identical over 12 bases. V was clipped by 4 bases and J by 0 bases; unmatched bases: 8. This CDR3 is 18 amino acids long. Germline assignment: CDR1 MNHNS and CDR2 SASEGT. This CDR3 is CASSALAGGTTSTDTQYF. The CDR3 nucleotides read TGTGCCAGCAGTGCCCTAGCGGGGGGGACGACTAGCACAGATACGCAGTATTTT.

This chain uses TRBV5-4 with TRBJ1-2, with D possibly TRBD1 on 5 matching bases. Germline V lookup: CDR1 SGHNT, CDR2 YYREEE (reference sequence). This CDR3 comprises 15 residues. Trimming removed 4 bases at V and 7 bases at J, with 20 bases between. The CDR3: CASSLPKVGGTGYTF. The CDR3 coding sequence is TGTGCCAGCAGCCTACCCAAAGTGGGGGGGACTGGCTACACCTTC.

A few counts support this clone. The V call is TRBV4-2, the J call TRBJ1-1, with a possible D match to TRBD1 (6 bases). The CDR3 spans 15 residues. In germline, CDR1 is LGHNA, CDR2 YNFKEQ. V shed 4 bases and J shed 1 base, with 13 bases lying between them. The chain's CDR3 is CASSLNRVGNTEAFF. In DNA, the CDR3 is TGTGCCAGCAGCCTTAACAGGGTAGGGAACACTGAAGCTTTCTTT.

This chain connects TRBV24-1 to TRBJ2-7, with a possible D match to TRBD1 (6 bases). Germline CDR1 and CDR2: KGHDR and SFDVKD. CDR3 length: 13 amino acids. The V and J ends lost 5 bases and 2 bases respectively, with 9 bases between them. Here the CDR3 reads CATSGTVPYEQYF. CDR3 nucleotides: TGTGCCACCAGTGGGACAGTACCCTACGAGCAGTACTTC.

This clone has just a few counts. V is TRBV6-2 or TRBV6-3 and J is TRBJ1-2; maybe TRBD1 (6 bases). Deletions cut 4 bases from V and 6 bases from J, with 15 bases between. The CDR3 has 14 residues. Germline assignment: CDR1 MNHEY and CDR2 SVGEGT. The CDR3 DNA reads TGTGCCAGCAGTTCGACCCAGGGGTTTGATGGCTACACCTTC. Its protein is CASSSTQGFDGYTF.

The V call is TRBV18, the J call TRBJ2-1; D is perhaps TRBD2 (5 bases). The CDR3 is 13 residues long. V was pared by 3 bases and J by 8 bases, with 11 bases between. CDR1 and CDR2 (germline): KGHSH, LQKENI. This CDR3 is CASSPTRGDEQFF. CDR3 nucleotides: TGTGCCAGCTCACCTACTAGAGGCGATGAGCAGTTCTTC.

This chain links TRBV27 with TRBJ1-1; D gene uncertain. The CDR3 spans 15 residues. V gave up 4 bases and J gave up 2 bases, with 14 bases separating them. The germline gives CDR1 MNHEY, CDR2 SMNVEV (reference sequence). CDR3 in amino acids: CASSYYSGANTEAFF. The CDR3 nucleotides read TGTGCCAGCAGTTACTATAGTGGAGCAAACACTGAAGCTTTCTTT.

V and J are TRBV19 and TRBJ1-5, with D hard to call. Per the germline V gene, CDR1 is LNHDA and CDR2 is SQIVND (reference sequence). This CDR3 is built from 17 residues. With 4 bases removed from V and 1 base from J, the gap between germline ends came to 17 bases. CDR3 sequence (DNA): TGTGCCAGTAGTACGATATCCACCACTTCGAGCAATCAGCCCCAGCATTTT. Protein sequence: CASSTISTTSSNQPQHF.

The rearrangement joins TRBV7-9 to TRBJ1-1; D unclear. Per germline, CDR1 SEHNR and CDR2 FQNEAQ (reference sequence). The CDR3 spans 12 residues. Deletions cut 1 base from V and 2 bases from J, with 2 bases between. CDR3 loop: CASSLVNTEAFF. DNA of the CDR3: TGTGCCAGCAGCTTAGTAAACACTGAAGCTTTCTTT.